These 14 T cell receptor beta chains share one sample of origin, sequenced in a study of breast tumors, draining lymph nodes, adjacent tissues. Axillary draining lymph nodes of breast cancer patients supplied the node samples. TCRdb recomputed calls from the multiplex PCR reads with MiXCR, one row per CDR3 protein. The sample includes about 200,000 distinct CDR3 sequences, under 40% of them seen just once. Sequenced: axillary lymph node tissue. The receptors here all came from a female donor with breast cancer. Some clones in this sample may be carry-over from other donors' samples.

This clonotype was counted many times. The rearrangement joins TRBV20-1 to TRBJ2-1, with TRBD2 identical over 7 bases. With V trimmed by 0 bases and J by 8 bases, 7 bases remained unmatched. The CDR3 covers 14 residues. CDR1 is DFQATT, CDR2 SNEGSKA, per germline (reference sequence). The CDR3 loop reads CSARDWAGVDEQFF. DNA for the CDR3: TGCAGTGCTAGAGATTGGGCGGGAGTGGATGAGCAGTTCTTC.

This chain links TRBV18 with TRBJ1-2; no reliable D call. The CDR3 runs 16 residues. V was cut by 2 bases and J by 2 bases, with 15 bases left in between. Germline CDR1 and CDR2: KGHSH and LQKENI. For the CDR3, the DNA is TGTGCCAGCTCACCAAGTTTGGCAGTAACGAACTATGGCTACACCTTC. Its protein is CASSPSLAVTNYGYTF. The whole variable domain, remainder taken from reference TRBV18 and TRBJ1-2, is NAGVMQNPRHLVRRRGQEARLRCSPMKGHSHVYWYRQLPEEGLKFMVYLQKENIIDESGMPKERFSAEFPKEGPSILRIQQVVRGDSAAYFCASSPSLAVTNYGYTFGSGTRLTVV.

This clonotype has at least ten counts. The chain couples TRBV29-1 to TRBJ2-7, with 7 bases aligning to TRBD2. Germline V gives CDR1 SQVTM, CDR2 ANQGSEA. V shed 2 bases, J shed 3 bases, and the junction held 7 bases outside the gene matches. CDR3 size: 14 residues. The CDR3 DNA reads TGCAGCGTTGAAAAAGGAGGCGGGAGCTACGAGCAGTACTTC. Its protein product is CSVEKGGGSYEQYF.

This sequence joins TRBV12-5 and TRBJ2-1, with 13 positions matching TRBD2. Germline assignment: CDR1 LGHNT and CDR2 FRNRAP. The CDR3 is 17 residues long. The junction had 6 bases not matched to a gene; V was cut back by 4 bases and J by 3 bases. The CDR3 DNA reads TGTGCTAGTGGTTCGAGGACTAGCGGGAGTATCTACAATGAGCAGTTCTTC. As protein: CASGSRTSGSIYNEQFF.

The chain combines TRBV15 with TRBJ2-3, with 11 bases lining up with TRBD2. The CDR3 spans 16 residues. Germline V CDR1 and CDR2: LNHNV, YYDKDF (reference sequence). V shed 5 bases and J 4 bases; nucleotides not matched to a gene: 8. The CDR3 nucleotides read TGTGCCACCAGCTCCTACCTAGCGGGAGGATCAGATACGCAGTATTTT. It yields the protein CATSSYLAGGSDTQYF. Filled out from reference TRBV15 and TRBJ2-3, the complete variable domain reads DAMVIQNPRYQVTQFGKPVTLSCSQTLNHNVMYWYQQKSSQAPKLLFHYYDKDFNNEADTPDNFQSRRPNTSFCFLDIRSPGLGDTAMYLCATSSYLAGGSDTQYFGPGTRLTVL.

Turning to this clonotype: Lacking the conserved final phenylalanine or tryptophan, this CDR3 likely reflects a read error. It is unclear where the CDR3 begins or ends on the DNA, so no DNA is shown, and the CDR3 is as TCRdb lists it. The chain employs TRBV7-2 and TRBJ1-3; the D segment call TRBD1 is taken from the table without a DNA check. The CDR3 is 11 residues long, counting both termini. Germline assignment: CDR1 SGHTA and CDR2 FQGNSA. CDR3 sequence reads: CASSLAVQGNT.

The CDR3 protein is CASSLERNGPAEQYF. CDR3 coding DNA: TGTGCCAGCAGTCTTGAAAGGAATGGACCTGCCGAGCAGTACTTC. This rearrangement joins TRBV27 to TRBJ2-7, with D hard to call. This CDR3 region has 15 residues. Germline loops: CDR1 MNHEY, CDR2 SMNVEV (reference sequence). Trimming took 5 bases from V and 6 from J, leaving 20 bases between them.

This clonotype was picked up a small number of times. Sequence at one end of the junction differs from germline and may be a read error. CDR3 sequence reads: CASSLLEGTYQPQHF. CDR3 nucleotides: TGTGCCAGCAGCTTATTGGAGGGGACCTATCAGCCCCAGCATTTT. The gene calls are TRBV28 and TRBJ1-5; perhaps TRBD1 as D (5 bases). Germline CDR1 and CDR2: MDHEN and SYDVKM. CDR3 length: 15 residues.

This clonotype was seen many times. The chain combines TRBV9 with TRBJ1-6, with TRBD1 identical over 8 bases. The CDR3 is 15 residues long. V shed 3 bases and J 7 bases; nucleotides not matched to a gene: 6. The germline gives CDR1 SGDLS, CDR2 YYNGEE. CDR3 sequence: CASSGGNRGNSPLHF. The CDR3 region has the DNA TGTGCCAGCAGCGGGGGGAACAGGGGGAATTCACCCCTCCACTTT.

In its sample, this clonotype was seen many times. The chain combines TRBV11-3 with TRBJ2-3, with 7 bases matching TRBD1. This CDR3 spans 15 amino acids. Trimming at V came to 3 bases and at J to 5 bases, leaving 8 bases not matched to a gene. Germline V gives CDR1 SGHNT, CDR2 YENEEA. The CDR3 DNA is TGTGCCAGCAGCTTCGCCGGGACAGAAGGAGATACGCAGTATTTT. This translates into CASSFAGTEGDTQYF.

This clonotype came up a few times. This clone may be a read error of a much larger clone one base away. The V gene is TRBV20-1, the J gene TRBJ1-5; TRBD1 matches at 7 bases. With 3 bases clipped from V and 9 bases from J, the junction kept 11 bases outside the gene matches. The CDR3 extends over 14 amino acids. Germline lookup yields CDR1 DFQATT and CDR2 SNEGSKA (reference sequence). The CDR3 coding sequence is TGCAGTGCTAGCAGTGACAGGGAGGGACCGCCCCAGCATTTT. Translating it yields CSASSDREGPPQHF.

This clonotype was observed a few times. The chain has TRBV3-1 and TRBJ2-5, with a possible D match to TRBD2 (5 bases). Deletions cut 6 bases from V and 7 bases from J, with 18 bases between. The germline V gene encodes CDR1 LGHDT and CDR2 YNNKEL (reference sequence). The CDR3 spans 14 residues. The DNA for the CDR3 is TGTGCCAGCAGTCCCGGGTCCCTTGGAGGGACCCAGTACTTC. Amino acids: CASSPGSLGGTQYF.

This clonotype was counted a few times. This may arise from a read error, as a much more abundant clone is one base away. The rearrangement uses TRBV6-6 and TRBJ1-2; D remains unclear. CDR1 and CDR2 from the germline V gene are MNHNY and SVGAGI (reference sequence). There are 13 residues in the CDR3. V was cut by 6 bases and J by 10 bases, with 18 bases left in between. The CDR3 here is CASRPRVDGDYTF. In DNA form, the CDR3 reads TGTGCCAGCAGACCAAGGGTAGATGGTGACTACACCTTC.

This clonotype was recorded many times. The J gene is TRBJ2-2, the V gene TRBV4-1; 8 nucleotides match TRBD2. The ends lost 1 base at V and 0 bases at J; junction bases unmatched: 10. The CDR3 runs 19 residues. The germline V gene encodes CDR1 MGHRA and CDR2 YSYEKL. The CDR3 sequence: CASSQGEREWPPNTGELFF. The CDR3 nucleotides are TGCGCCAGCAGCCAAGGGGAGCGGGAGTGGCCCCCGAACACCGGGGAGCTGTTTTTT.